Listed below are T cell receptor beta chains from one sample, sequenced in a study of response to subunit inactivated influenza vaccine. TCRdb re-called the RT-PCR reads through MiXCR, storing one row per CDR3 protein. The repertoire has fewer than 400,000 distinct CDR3 sequences, roughly 22% of them found once; the top ten carry around 9.6%. Specimen: PBMCs from blood, collected 21 months after vaccination. The receptor source for this set is a man in his fifties or sixties who received an inactivated influenza vaccine. CDR3s leave out the opening cysteine and the closing phenylalanine or tryptophan.

J gene | V gene | CDR3 protein
TRBJ2-5 | TRBV24-1 | ATSDQSGTGLETQY
TRBJ1-2 | TRBV11-2 | ASSLGSGGQGYGYT
TRBJ2-7 | TRBV4-2 | ASSHSGTGVDEQY
TRBJ2-1 | TRBV12-3/TRBV12-4 | ASSLTQRMHNEQF
TRBJ2-7 | TRBV7-9 | ASSSPGQGSYEQY
TRBJ2-1 | TRBV12-3/TRBV12-4 | ASSLVESKGTNEQF
TRBJ2-7 | TRBV28 | ASRTDRSSYEQY
TRBJ2-3 | TRBV5-1 | ASSPGQSTDTQY
TRBJ2-4 | TRBV7-2 | ASSPQGEGIQY
TRBJ1-1 | TRBV12-3/TRBV12-4 | ASSFGEEAF
TRBJ2-4 | TRBV19 | ASSIDLLAGTQNIQY
TRBJ1-6 | TRBV10-3 | AIADGQRNSPLH
TRBJ2-7 | TRBV7-2 | ASSLGTEYEQY
TRBJ1-2 | TRBV27 | ASSSHNSYGYT
TRBJ2-1 | TRBV20-1 | SARRRSSYNEQF
TRBJ2-7 | TRBV7-8 | ASSLSGDEQY
TRBJ1-5 | TRBV10-3 | AISESTTTNQPQH
TRBJ2-5 | TRBV11-2 | ASSLGLVTQY
TRBJ2-1 | TRBV5-1 | ASSQAPAGVFNEQF
TRBJ1-5 | TRBV6-1 | ASRTGFSNQPQH
TRBJ1-3 | TRBV19 | ASRHSKWGDSGNTIY
TRBJ2-1 | TRBV4-1 | ASSQGQTSYNEQF